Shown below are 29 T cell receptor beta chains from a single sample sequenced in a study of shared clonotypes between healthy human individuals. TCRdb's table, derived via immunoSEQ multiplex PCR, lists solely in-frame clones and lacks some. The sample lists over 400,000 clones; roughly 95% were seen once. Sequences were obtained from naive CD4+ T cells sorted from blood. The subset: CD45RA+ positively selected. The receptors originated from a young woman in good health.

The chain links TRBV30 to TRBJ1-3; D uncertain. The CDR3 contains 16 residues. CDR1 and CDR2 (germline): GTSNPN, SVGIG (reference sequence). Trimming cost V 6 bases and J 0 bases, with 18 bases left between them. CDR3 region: CACLPTGWISGNTIYF. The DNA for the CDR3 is TGTGCCTGCCTTCCAACCGGGTGGATCTCTGGAAACACCATATATTTT.

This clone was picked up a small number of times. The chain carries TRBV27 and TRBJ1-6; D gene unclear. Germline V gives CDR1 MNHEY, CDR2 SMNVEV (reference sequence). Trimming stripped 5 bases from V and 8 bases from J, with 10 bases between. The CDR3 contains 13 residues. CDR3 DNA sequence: TGTGCCAGCAGTCCCGTTGGCCATTCACCCCTCCACTTT. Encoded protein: CASSPVGHSPLHF.

CDR3 sequence: CASSLKQALSTDTQYF. DNA for the CDR3: TGTGCCAGCAGCTTAAAACAAGCATTAAGCACAGATACGCAGTATTTT. The rearrangement links TRBV7-2 to TRBJ2-3; D unclear. CDR3 length: 16 residues. Looked up from germline, CDR1 is SGHTA and CDR2 is FQGNSA. Trimming left V 2 bases short and J 0 bases short, with 12 bases between. Full variable domain (rest looked up from reference TRBV7-2 and TRBJ2-3): GAGVSQSPSNKVTEKGKDVELRCDPISGHTALYWYRQSLGQGLEFLIYFQGNSAPDKSGLPSDRFSAERTGGSVSTLTIQRTQQEDSAVYLCASSLKQALSTDTQYFGPGTRLTVL.

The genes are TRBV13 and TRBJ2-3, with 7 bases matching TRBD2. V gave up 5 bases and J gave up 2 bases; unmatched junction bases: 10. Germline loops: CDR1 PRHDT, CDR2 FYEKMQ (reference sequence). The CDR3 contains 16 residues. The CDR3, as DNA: TGTGCCAGCAGCGCTCTAGCGGAGAGGGACACAGATACGCAGTATTTT. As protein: CASSALAERDTDTQYF.

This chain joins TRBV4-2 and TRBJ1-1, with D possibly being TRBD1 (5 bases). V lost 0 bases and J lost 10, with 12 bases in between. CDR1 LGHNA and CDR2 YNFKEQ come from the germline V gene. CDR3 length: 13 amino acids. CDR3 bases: TGTGCCAGCAGCCAAGATTTGGGGGATGTAGCTTTCTTT. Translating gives CASSQDLGDVAFF.

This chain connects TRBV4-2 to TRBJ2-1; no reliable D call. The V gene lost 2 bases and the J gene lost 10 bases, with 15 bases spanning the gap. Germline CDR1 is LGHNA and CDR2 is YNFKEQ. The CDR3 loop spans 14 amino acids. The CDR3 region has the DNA TGTGCCAGCAGCCAATTGACCCCCCCGTCGGAGCAGTTCTTC. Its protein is CASSQLTPPSEQFF.

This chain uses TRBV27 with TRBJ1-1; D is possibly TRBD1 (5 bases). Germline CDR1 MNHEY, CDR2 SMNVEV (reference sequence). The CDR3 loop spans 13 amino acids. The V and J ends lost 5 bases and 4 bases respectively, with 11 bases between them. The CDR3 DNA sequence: TGTGCCAGCAGTGGGGCCTGGGGCACTGAAGCTTTCTTT. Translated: CASSGAWGTEAFF.

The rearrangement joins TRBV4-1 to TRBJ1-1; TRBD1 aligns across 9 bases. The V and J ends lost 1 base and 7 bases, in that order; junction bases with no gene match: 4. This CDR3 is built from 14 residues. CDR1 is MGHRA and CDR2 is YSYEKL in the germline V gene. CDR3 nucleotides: TGCGCCAGCAGCCAAGCAAGGACAGGGGTTGAAGCTTTCTTT. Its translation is CASSQARTGVEAFF.

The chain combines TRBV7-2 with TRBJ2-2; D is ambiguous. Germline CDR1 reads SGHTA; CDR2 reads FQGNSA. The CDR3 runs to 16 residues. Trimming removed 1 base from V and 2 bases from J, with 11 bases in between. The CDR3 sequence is CASSLVGGYNTGELFF. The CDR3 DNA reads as TGTGCCAGCAGCTTAGTTGGCGGCTACAACACCGGGGAGCTGTTTTTT.

The DNA for the CDR3 is TGCGCCAGCAGCTGGCTCCGGGGGGCAACTGAAGCTTTCTTT. Its translation is CASSWLRGATEAFF. This sequence joins TRBV10-1 and TRBJ1-1; D perhaps matches TRBD1 (6 bases). The CDR3 totals 14 residues. Germline CDR1 and CDR2: WNHNN and SYGVQD (reference sequence). Between the trimmed V and J ends, which lost 6 bases and 5 bases, there was a span of 16 bases.

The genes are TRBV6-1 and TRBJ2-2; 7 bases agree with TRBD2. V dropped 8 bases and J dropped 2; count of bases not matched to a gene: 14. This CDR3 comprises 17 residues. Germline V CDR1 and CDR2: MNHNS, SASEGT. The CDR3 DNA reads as TGTGCCAGCGTTGAAGCTCGTACTAGCGATAACACCGGGGAGCTGTTTTTT. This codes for CASVEARTSDNTGELFF.

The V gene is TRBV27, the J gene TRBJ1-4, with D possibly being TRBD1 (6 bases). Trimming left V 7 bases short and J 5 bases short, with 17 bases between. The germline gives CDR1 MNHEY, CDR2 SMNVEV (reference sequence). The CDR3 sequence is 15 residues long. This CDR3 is CASTPSGTPNEKLFF. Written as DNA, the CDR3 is TGTGCCAGCACTCCATCCGGGACACCGAATGAAAAACTGTTTTTT.

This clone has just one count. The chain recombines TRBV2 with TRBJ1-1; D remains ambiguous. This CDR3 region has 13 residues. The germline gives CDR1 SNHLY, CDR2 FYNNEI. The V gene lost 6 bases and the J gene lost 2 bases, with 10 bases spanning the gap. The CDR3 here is CASSEILNTEAFF. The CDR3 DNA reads TGTGCCAGCAGCGAGATTTTAAACACTGAAGCTTTCTTT.

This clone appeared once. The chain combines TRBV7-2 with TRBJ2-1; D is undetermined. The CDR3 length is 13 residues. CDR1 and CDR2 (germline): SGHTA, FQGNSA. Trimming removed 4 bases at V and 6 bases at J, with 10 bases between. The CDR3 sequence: CASSYRRTNEQFF. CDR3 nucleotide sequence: TGTGCCAGCAGCTACAGACGGACCAATGAGCAGTTCTTC.

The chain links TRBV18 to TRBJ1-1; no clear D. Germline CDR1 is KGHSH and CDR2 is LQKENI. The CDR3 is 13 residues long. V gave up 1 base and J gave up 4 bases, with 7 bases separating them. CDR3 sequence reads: CASSPQGGTEAFF. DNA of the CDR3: TGTGCCAGCTCACCACAGGGTGGCACTGAAGCTTTCTTT.

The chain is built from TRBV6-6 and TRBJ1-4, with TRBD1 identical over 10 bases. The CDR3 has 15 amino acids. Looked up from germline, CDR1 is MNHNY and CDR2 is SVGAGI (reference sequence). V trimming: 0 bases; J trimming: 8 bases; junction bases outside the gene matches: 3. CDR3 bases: TGTGCCAGCAGTTACTCGGACAGGGGGTCCGAAAAACTGTTTTTT. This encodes CASSYSDRGSEKLFF.

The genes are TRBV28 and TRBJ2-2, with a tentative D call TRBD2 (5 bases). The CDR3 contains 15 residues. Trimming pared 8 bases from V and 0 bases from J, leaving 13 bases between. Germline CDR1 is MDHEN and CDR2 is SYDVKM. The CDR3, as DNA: TGTGCCAGCGGCCCTGGGAGCGCGAACACCGGGGAGCTGTTTTTT. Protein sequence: CASGPGSANTGELFF.

The CDR3 region has the DNA TGCAGCGTTGAGAGAAAACGGAACTCCTACGAGCAGTACTTC. Translated: CSVERKRNSYEQYF. J is TRBJ2-7 and V is TRBV29-1; D not certain. This CDR3 region has 14 residues. CDR1 SQVTM and CDR2 ANQGSEA come from the germline V gene. V lost 3 bases and J 0 bases, leaving 12 bases between the germline ends.

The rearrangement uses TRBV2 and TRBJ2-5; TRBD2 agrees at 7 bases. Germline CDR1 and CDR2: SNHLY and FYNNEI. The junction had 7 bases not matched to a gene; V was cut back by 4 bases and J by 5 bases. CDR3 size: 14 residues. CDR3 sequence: CASSVRRGMETQYF. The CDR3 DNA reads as TGTGCCAGCAGTGTCAGGCGGGGGATGGAGACCCAGTACTTC.

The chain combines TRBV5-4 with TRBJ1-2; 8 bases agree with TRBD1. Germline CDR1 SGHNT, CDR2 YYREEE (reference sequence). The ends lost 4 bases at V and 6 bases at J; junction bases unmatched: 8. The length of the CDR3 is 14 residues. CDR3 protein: CASSKPGGADGYTF. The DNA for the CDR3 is TGTGCCAGCAGCAAACCAGGGGGCGCAGATGGCTACACCTTC.

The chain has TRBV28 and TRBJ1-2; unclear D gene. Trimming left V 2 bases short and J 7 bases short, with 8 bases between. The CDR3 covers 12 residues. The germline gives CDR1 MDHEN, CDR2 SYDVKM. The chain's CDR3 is CASSLKSGGYTF. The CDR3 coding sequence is TGTGCCAGCAGTTTAAAGTCGGGTGGCTACACCTTC.

CDR3 in DNA: TGCGCCAGCAGCCTTGGAACTAAGCGCGAGCAGTACTTC. Amino acid sequence: CASSLGTKREQYF. The chain is built from TRBV5-1 and TRBJ2-7; D is undetermined. CDR1 SGHRS and CDR2 YFSETQ come from the germline V gene. This CDR3 has 13 residues. Trimming cost V 4 bases and J 6 bases, with 14 bases left between them.

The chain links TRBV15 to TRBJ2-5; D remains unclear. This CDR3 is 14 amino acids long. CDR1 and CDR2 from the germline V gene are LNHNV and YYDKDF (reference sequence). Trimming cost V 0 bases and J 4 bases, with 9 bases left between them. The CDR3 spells CATSRDRAAETQYF. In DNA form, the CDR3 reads TGTGCCACCAGCAGAGATCGGGCGGCAGAGACCCAGTACTTC.

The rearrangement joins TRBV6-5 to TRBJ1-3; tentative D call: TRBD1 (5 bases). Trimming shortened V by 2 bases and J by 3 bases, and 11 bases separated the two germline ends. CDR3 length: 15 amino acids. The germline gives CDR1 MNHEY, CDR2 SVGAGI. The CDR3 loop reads CASSYLGAGGNTIYF. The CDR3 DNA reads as TGTGCCAGCAGTTACCTCGGGGCTGGTGGAAACACCATATATTTT.

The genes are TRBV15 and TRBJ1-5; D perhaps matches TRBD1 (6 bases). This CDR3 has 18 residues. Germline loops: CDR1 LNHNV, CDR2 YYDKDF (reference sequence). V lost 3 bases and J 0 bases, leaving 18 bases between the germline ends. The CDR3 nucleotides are TGTGCCACCAGCAGGGACAGATCCCTAATCGATAGCAATCAGCCCCAGCATTTT. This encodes CATSRDRSLIDSNQPQHF.

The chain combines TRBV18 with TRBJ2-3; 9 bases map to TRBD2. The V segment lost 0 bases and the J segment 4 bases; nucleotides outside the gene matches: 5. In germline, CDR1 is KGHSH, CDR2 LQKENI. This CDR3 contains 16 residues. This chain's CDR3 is CASSPPWREGADTQYF. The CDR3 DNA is TGTGCCAGCTCACCACCTTGGCGGGAGGGTGCAGATACGCAGTATTTT.

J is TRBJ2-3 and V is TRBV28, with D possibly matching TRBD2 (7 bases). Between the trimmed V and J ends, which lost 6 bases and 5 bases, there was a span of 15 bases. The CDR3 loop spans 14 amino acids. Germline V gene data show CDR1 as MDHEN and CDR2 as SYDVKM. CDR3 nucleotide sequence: TGTGCCAGCAGACGAGGACTAGGGGGAGATACGCAGTATTTT. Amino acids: CASRRGLGGDTQYF.

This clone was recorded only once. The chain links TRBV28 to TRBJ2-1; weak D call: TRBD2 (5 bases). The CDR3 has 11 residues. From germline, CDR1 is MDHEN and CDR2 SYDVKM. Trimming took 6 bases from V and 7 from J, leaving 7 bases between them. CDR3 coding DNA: TGTGCCAGCAGGAGGGTGAATGAGCAGTTCTTC. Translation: CASRRVNEQFF.

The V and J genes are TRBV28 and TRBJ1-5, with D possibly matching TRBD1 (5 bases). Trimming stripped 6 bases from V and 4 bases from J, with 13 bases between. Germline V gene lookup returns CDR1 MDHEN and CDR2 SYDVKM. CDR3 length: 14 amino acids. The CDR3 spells CASRTTGVNQPQHF. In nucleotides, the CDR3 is TGTGCCAGCAGGACCACGGGGGTTAATCAGCCCCAGCATTTT.